Listed below are T cell receptor beta chains from one sample, sequenced in a study of blood T cell repertoires in COVID-19. Sequencing was performed with immunoSEQ multiplex PCR; in TCRdb, only in-frame clones are kept and a portion is missing. The sample lists 40,000 to 50,000 clones; roughly nine tenths were seen once. The specimen sequenced was peripheral blood. The receptors were gathered from a man aged 45-65 years with active COVID-19. Each CDR3 is given with its conserved first and last residue. D genes are given only for firm matches. Only some rows state a clone size, as once, few, many or a class for expanded clones.

J: TRBJ2-1
D: -
V: TRBV11-3
size: -
CDR3: CASSLAGEYNEQFF
DNA: TGTGCCAGCAGCTTAGCAGGGGAATACAATGAGCAGTTCTTC

J: TRBJ2-1
D: TRBD2
V: TRBV7-2
size: -
CDR3: CASSLGLAGLNEQFF
DNA: TGTGCCAGCAGCTTAGGTCTAGCGGGCCTCAATGAGCAGTTCTTC

J: TRBJ2-1
D: -
V: TRBV30
size: -
CDR3: CAWSVYHNEQFF
DNA: TGTGCCTGGAGTGTCTATCACAATGAGCAGTTCTTC

J: TRBJ2-1
D: TRBD2
V: TRBV11-3
size: -
CDR3: CASSSPTSGSNNEQFF
DNA: TGTGCCAGCAGCTCCCCGACTAGCGGGAGTAATAATGAGCAGTTCTTC

J: TRBJ2-5
D: -
V: TRBV13
size: few
CDR3: CASSLSSGKETQYF
DNA: TGTGCCAGCAGCTTAAGTTCAGGGAAGGAGACCCAGTACTTC

J: TRBJ2-5
D: TRBD1
V: TRBV3-1/TRBV3-2
size: -
CDR3: CASSQFLGQQETQYF
DNA: TGTGCCAGCAGCCAATTTTTGGGACAGCAAGAGACCCAGTACTTC

J: TRBJ2-7
D: TRBD1
V: TRBV19
size: -
CDR3: CASSTWGQTYEQYF
DNA: TGTGCCAGTAGTACCTGGGGACAGACCTACGAGCAGTACTTC

J: TRBJ2-2
D: -
V: TRBV9
size: -
CDR3: CASSVAGGVGTGELFF
DNA: TGTGCCAGCAGCGTAGCCGGGGGAGTGGGCACCGGGGAGCTGTTTTTT

J: TRBJ2-7
D: TRBD2
V: TRBV7-8
size: -
CDR3: CASSLVLAGRPSLGEQYF
DNA: TGTGCCAGCAGCTTAGTACTAGCGGGACGGCCATCTCTAGGGGAGCAGTACTTC

J: TRBJ2-2
D: TRBD2
V: TRBV7-7
size: -
CDR3: CASAREGPGELFF
DNA: TGTGCCAGCGCGCGGGAGGGCCCCGGGGAGCTGTTTTTT

J: TRBJ1-1
D: -
V: TRBV25-1
size: -
CDR3: CASRDLGAAFF
DNA: TGTGCCAGCAGGGATTTAGGGGCAGCTTTCTTT

J: TRBJ1-5
D: -
V: TRBV19
size: -
CDR3: CASAREDINQPQHF
DNA: TGTGCCAGTGCCCGGGAGGATATTAATCAGCCCCAGCATTTT

J: TRBJ2-6
D: -
V: TRBV24-1
size: once
CDR3: CATSDSGVSGANVLTF
DNA: TGTGCCACCAGTGACTCAGGTGTCTCTGGGGCCAACGTCCTGACTTTC

J: TRBJ2-2
D: -
V: TRBV5-6
size: -
CDR3: CASGYRENTGELFF
DNA: TGTGCCAGCGGCTACAGGGAGAACACCGGGGAGCTGTTTTTT

J: TRBJ2-1
D: TRBD2
V: TRBV11-2
size: once
CDR3: CASSQEGLVAGAYNEQFF
DNA: TGTGCCAGCAGCCAAGAGGGGTTAGTAGCGGGGGCCTACAATGAGCAGTTCTTC

J: TRBJ2-3
D: TRBD2
V: TRBV27
size: -
CDR3: CASRTSGSPDTQYF
DNA: TGTGCCAGCAGGACTAGCGGGAGTCCAGATACGCAGTATTTT

J: TRBJ2-1
D: -
V: TRBV12-2
size: once
CDR3: CASRLAGQGGYNEQFF
DNA: TGTGCAAGTCGCTTAGCGGGACAGGGGGGGTACAATGAGCAGTTCTTC

J: TRBJ1-5
D: TRBD1
V: TRBV28
size: -
CDR3: CASRRTGSRNQPQHF
DNA: TGTGCCAGCAGGCGGACAGGTTCACGCAATCAGCCCCAGCATTTT

J: TRBJ2-7
D: -
V: TRBV28
size: -
CDR3: CASSFRLATREQYF
DNA: TGTGCCAGCAGTTTCCGTCTAGCTACGCGCGAGCAGTACTTC

J: TRBJ2-6
D: -
V: TRBV10-3
size: -
CDR3: CAISESRWANVLTF
DNA: TGTGCCATCAGTGAGTCGCGATGGGCCAACGTCCTGACTTTC

J: TRBJ2-7
D: -
V: TRBV7-9
size: few
CDR3: CASSLDRRYEQYF
DNA: TGTGCCAGCAGCTTAGATCGTCGGTACGAGCAGTACTTC

J: TRBJ1-6
D: -
V: TRBV6-5
size: -
CDR3: CASRTGNSPLHF
DNA: TGTGCCAGCAGGACAGGCAATTCACCCCTCCACTTT

J: TRBJ2-2
D: TRBD2
V: TRBV18
size: -
CDR3: CASSPPASGSYTGELFF
DNA: TGTGCCAGCTCACCACCGGCTAGCGGGAGTTATACCGGGGAGCTGTTTTTT

J: TRBJ2-1
D: TRBD1
V: TRBV10-3
size: -
CDR3: CAISERGTGEVNEQFF
DNA: TGTGCCATCAGTGAGCGCGGGACAGGGGAGGTCAATGAGCAGTTCTTC

J: TRBJ1-5
D: -
V: TRBV9
size: -
CDR3: CASSVGENQPQHF
DNA: TGTGCCAGCAGCGTAGGAGAGAATCAGCCCCAGCATTTT

J: TRBJ1-1
D: -
V: TRBV28
size: -
CDR3: CASSRPGGHTEAFF
DNA: TGTGCCAGCAGTCGGCCGGGGGGGCACACTGAAGCTTTCTTT

J: TRBJ1-6
D: TRBD1
V: TRBV27
size: -
CDR3: CASTAYRGGGPLHF
DNA: TGTGCCAGCACCGCGTACAGGGGCGGAGGGCCCCTCCACTTT

J: TRBJ2-5
D: TRBD2
V: TRBV4-3
size: -
CDR3: CASSQDYAGGLQETQYF
DNA: TGCGCCAGCAGCCAAGATTACGCGGGAGGGCTTCAGGAGACCCAGTACTTC

J: TRBJ1-5
D: TRBD1
V: TRBV5-6
size: -
CDR3: CASSLRMTGGQPQHF
DNA: TGTGCCAGCAGCCTTAGAATGACAGGGGGGCAGCCCCAGCATTTT

J: TRBJ2-7
D: -
V: TRBV27
size: -
CDR3: CASRYTTGEHEQYF
DNA: TGTGCCAGCAGGTATACGACGGGGGAACACGAGCAGTACTTC

J: TRBJ1-2
D: TRBD1
V: TRBV11-2
size: -
CDR3: CASTDRGDYGYTF
DNA: TGTGCCAGCACGGACAGGGGCGACTATGGCTACACCTTC

J: TRBJ2-5
D: TRBD1
V: TRBV28
size: once
CDR3: CASSLGTVKETQYF
DNA: TGTGCCAGCAGCCTCGGGACAGTGAAAGAGACCCAGTACTTC

J: TRBJ2-7
D: -
V: TRBV5-4
size: -
CDR3: CASSSRTGEHEQYF
DNA: TGTGCCAGCAGCTCGAGAACGGGTGAACACGAGCAGTACTTC

J: TRBJ2-2
D: -
V: TRBV30
size: -
CDR3: CAWTGGSIYTGELFF
DNA: TGTGCCTGGACTGGAGGGAGTATTTACACCGGGGAGCTGTTTTTT

J: TRBJ2-2
D: TRBD2
V: TRBV4-3
size: -
CDR3: CASSQDLLAGETNTGELFF
DNA: TGCGCCAGCAGCCAAGATCTGCTAGCGGGAGAAACGAACACCGGGGAGCTGTTTTTT

J: TRBJ2-3
D: -
V: TRBV27
size: -
CDR3: CASSLIAPKDTQYF
DNA: TGTGCCAGCAGTTTAATAGCCCCTAAAGATACGCAGTATTTT

J: TRBJ2-7
D: TRBD1
V: TRBV3-1/TRBV3-2
size: -
CDR3: CASSTTGGIYEQYF
DNA: TGTGCCAGCAGCACGACAGGGGGAATCTACGAGCAGTACTTC

J: TRBJ2-7
D: TRBD2
V: TRBV11-3
size: -
CDR3: CASSWRTSGSIDEQYF
DNA: TGTGCCAGCAGCTGGCGGACTAGCGGGAGTATCGACGAGCAGTACTTC

J: TRBJ2-5
D: -
V: TRBV5-4
size: -
CDR3: CASSLREETQYF
DNA: TGTGCCAGCAGCTTACGGGAAGAGACCCAGTACTTC

J: TRBJ1-4
D: -
V: TRBV5-4
size: -
CDR3: CASSSRRETNEKLFF
DNA: TGTGCCAGCAGTTCCCGGAGGGAAACTAATGAAAAACTGTTTTTT

J: TRBJ1-1
D: -
V: TRBV18
size: few
CDR3: CASSLRDTHGTEAFF
DNA: TGTGCCAGCTCACTCCGGGACACCCATGGAACCGAAGCTTTCTTT

J: TRBJ2-7
D: TRBD2
V: TRBV7-9
size: -
CDR3: CASSYGTSGNPYEQYF
DNA: TGTGCCAGCAGCTATGGGACTAGCGGGAACCCCTACGAGCAGTACTTC

J: TRBJ2-3
D: -
V: TRBV27
size: -
CDR3: CASSFADTDTQYF
DNA: TGTGCCAGCAGTTTTGCAGACACAGATACGCAGTATTTT

J: TRBJ2-6
D: TRBD1
V: TRBV6-1
size: -
CDR3: CASSVDRGVSGANVLTF
DNA: TGTGCCAGCAGTGTCGACAGGGGGGTCTCTGGGGCCAACGTCCTGACTTTC

J: TRBJ1-5
D: -
V: TRBV10-2
size: -
CDR3: CASSRESHQPQHF
DNA: TGCGCCAGCAGTCGGGAAAGCCATCAGCCCCAGCATTTT

J: TRBJ2-7
D: -
V: TRBV30
size: -
CDR3: CAWRWQGLYEQYF
DNA: TGTGCCTGGAGATGGCAGGGACTCTACGAGCAGTACTTC

J: TRBJ2-7
D: TRBD1
V: TRBV28
size: -
CDR3: CASSSPGTGTSYEQYF
DNA: TGTGCCAGCAGCAGCCCCGGGACAGGGACATCCTACGAGCAGTACTTC

J: TRBJ1-4
D: -
V: TRBV30
size: -
CDR3: CAWSPPGETNEKLFF
DNA: TGTGCCTGGAGTCCCCCGGGGGAGACTAATGAAAAACTGTTTTTT

J: TRBJ1-1
D: -
V: TRBV18
size: -
CDR3: CASSPLRASLGRDTEAFF
DNA: TGTGCCAGCTCACCCCTTAGGGCCAGCTTGGGGCGAGACACTGAAGCTTTCTTT

J: TRBJ2-1
D: TRBD1
V: TRBV6-5
size: -
CDR3: CASTRDRAYNEQFF
DNA: TGTGCCAGCACCCGGGACAGGGCCTACAATGAGCAGTTCTTC

J: TRBJ2-3
D: -
V: TRBV7-9
size: once
CDR3: CASSPFGAVGDTQYF
DNA: TGTGCCAGCAGCCCGTTTGGGGCGGTAGGAGATACGCAGTATTTT

J: TRBJ1-1
D: TRBD1
V: TRBV29-1
size: once
CDR3: CSVMRTGTQAEAFF
DNA: TGCAGCGTGATGAGGACAGGGACACAGGCTGAAGCTTTCTTT